Sequencing of this TCR beta chain was carried out in a study of shared T cell receptors in the human thymus. The ends were cut back, 3 bases at V and 0 bases at J, with 8 bases in the middle. The CDR3 length is 15 residues. Germline V gene sequence: CDR1 MDHEN, CDR2 SYDVKM. This clone was found a few times. Assay: immunoSEQ multiplex PCR; the TCRdb copy retains only in-frame clones and omits some. The sample lists some 720,000 clones, around 87% occurring once. The sample was also linked to a second study, of human thymus T cells. Per that paper: Apparent skewing of V and J gene usage characterized both thymic and blood repertoires.

The sequencing sample was made of thymocytes. The TCR sequence derives from a boy younger than two with a congenital heart defect. This chain links TRBV28 with TRBJ1-4; D gene uncertain. The CDR3 loop reads CASSFPIATNEKLFF. CDR3 bases: TGTGCCAGCAGTTTTCCCATTGCAACTAATGAAAAACTGTTTTTT.